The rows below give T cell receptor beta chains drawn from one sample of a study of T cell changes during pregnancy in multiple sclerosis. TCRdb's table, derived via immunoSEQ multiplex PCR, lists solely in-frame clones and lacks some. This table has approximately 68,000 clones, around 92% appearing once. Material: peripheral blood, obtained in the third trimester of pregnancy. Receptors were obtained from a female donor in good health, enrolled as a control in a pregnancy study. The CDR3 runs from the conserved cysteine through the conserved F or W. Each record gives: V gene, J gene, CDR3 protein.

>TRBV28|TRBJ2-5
CASSYSRASGDRETQYF
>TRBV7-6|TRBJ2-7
CASSFGQGDEQYF
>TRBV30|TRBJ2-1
CAWSVKRERRSEQFF
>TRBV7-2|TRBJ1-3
CASSLVGLPSGNTIYF
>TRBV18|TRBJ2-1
CATRPGQGNNEQFF
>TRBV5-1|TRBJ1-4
CASSPLATNEKLFF
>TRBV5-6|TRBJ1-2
CASSLDWLGETNGYTF
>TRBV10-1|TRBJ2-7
CASSYGLAGSYEQYF
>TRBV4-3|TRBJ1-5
CASSLSGGQPQHF
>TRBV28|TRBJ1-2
CASSFRDYGYTF
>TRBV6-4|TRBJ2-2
CASSVGGDTGELFF
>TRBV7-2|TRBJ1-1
CASSLAMGSGTEAFF
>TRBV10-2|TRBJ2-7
CASSPEGYEQYF
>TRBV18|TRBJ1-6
CASSPQGNNSPLHF
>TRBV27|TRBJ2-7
CASSSRGSPSYEQYF
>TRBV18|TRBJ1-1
CASSRSRGEDTEAFF
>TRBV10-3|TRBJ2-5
CAISAGGAQETQYF
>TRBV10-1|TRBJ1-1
CASSEHPQGTEAFF
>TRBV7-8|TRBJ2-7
CASSLAGTGFYEQYF
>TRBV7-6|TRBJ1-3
CASSPTPSGNTIYF
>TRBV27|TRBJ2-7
CASGSRDSGPFYEQYF
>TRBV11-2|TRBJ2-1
CASSFSNNEQFF
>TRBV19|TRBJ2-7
CASSITGSSYEQYF
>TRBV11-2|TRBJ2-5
CASSPPGVETQYF
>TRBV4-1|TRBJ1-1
CASRLTGEGNTEAFF
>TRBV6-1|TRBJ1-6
CASSEGDTFINSPLHF
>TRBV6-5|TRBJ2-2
CASSFTSAGELFF
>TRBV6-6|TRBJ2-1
CASSQGTSGRNEQFF
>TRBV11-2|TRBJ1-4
CASSNRQGPNEKLFF
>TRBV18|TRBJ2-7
CASSLMTQITSNEQYF
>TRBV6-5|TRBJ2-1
CASSGTAYNEQFF
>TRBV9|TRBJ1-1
CASSVGQANTEAFF
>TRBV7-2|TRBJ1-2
CASSLDRGRTYGYTF
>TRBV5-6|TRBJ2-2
CASSLGQTRFITGELFF
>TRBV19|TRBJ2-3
CASTIGGSSTDTQYF
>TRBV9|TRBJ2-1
CASSVGTSVHEQFF
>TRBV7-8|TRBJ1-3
CASSSDRPSGNTIYF
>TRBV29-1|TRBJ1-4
CSVEGEGRGNEKLFF
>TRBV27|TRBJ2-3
CASSWGSGRVPDTQYF
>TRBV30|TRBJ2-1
CAWSRESNEQFF
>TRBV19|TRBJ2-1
CASSMLESHNEQFF
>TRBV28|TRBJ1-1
CASRIHGEAFF
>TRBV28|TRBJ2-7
CASSPVSGRSLDEQYF
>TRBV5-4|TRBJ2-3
CASSSRVAGGATDTQYF
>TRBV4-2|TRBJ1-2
CASSQDYRTLVVNTF
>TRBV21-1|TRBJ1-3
CARGGQVLYSGNTIYF
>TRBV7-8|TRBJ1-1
CASSSGGTEAFF
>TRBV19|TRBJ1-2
CASEGHHGYTF
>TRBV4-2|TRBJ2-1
CASSQDVAGRARFSNEQFF
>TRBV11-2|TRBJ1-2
CASSPRGRVGYTF